The 10 T cell receptor beta chains in this list originate from one sample, sequenced in a study of blood T cell repertoires in COVID-19. Assay used: immunoSEQ multiplex PCR; TCRdb lists only in-frame clones, some missing. The sample records 100,000 to 150,000 clones, around 84% being singletons. Specimen: peripheral blood. These receptors originate from a woman older than 75 with acute or convalescent COVID-19.

V usage is TRBV29-1 and J usage is TRBJ1-5; D not resolved. Germline V gene lookup returns CDR1 SQVTM and CDR2 ANQGSEA. Trimming took off 5 bases at V and 2 bases at J, with 7 bases between the two ends. The CDR3 totals 12 residues. In DNA, the CDR3 is TGCAGCGTTCGGGTGGGCAATCAGCCCCAGCATTTT. Translated: CSVRVGNQPQHF.

V usage is TRBV5-1 and J usage is TRBJ1-2; D remains unclear. The CDR3 length is 14 residues. The V end lost 0 bases, the J end lost 4 bases, and 10 bases lay between the germline ends. Per the germline V gene, CDR1 is SGHRS and CDR2 is YFSETQ. The CDR3 reads CASSLEPRSYGYTF. The CDR3 coding sequence is TGCGCCAGCAGCTTGGAACCGCGCTCCTATGGCTACACCTTC. Based on the CDR3 plus reference TRBV5-1 and TRBJ1-2, the full variable domain is KAGVTQTPRYLIKTRGQQVTLSCSPISGHRSVSWYQQTPGQGLQFLFEYFSETQRNKGNFPGRFSGRQFSNSRSEMNVSTLELGDSALYLCASSLEPRSYGYTFGSGTRLTVV.

This chain connects TRBV9 to TRBJ2-6; D is possibly TRBD2 (5 bases). Trimming took 0 bases from V and 2 from J, leaving 6 bases between them. Germline CDR1 is SGDLS and CDR2 is YYNGEE. The CDR3 loop spans 15 amino acids. This chain's CDR3 is CASSVVGAGANVLTF. As DNA, the CDR3 is TGTGCCAGCAGCGTAGTCGGGGCTGGGGCCAACGTCCTGACTTTC.

The chain combines TRBV6-4 with TRBJ1-1, with D maybe TRBD1 (6 bases). V was clipped by 6 bases and J by 3 bases, with 11 bases between them. The germline CDR1 and CDR2 sequences are MRHNA and SNTAGT. The CDR3 is made up of 13 amino acids. This chain's CDR3 is CASSLNRDTEAFF. Here the CDR3 DNA reads TGTGCCAGCAGCCTTAACAGGGACACTGAAGCTTTCTTT.

The chain employs TRBV12-3 or TRBV12-4 and TRBJ1-2; TRBD1 agrees at 7 bases. Trimming took 8 bases from V and 1 from J; bases not matched to a gene: 1. CDR3 length: 12 amino acids. DNA for the CDR3: TGTGCCAGCCAGGGGGATAACTATGGCTACACCTTC. Encoded protein: CASQGDNYGYTF.

The J gene is TRBJ2-1, the V gene TRBV29-1; D is uncertain. The CDR3 spans 13 residues. Germline V lookup: CDR1 SQVTM, CDR2 ANQGSEA. V dropped 1 base and J dropped 9 bases, with 13 bases sitting between them. DNA for the CDR3: TGCAGCGTTGAAGTTTCTAGGCCCGCTGAGCAGTTCTTC. Its protein is CSVEVSRPAEQFF.

This chain uses TRBV7-2 with TRBJ1-4, with 8 positions matching TRBD1. The CDR3 extends over 15 amino acids. The germline V gene has CDR1 SGHTA and CDR2 FQGNSA. Unmatched junction bases numbered 10, after V lost 5 bases and J lost 8 bases. CDR3 DNA sequence: TGTGCCAGCAGCCAACGGACAGGGAATAGGGAAAAACTGTTTTTT. This encodes CASSQRTGNREKLFF. The full variable domain, with the rest looked up from reference TRBV7-2 and TRBJ1-4, is GAGVSQSPSNKVTEKGKDVELRCDPISGHTALYWYRQSLGQGLEFLIYFQGNSAPDKSGLPSDRFSAERTGGSVSTLTIQRTQQEDSAVYLCASSQRTGNREKLFFGSGTQLSVL.

V gene TRBV4-3 combines with J gene TRBJ2-1, with D tentatively TRBD1 (5 bases). The CDR3 runs 15 residues. In germline, CDR1 is LGHNA, CDR2 YSLEER. Trimming took off 2 bases at V and 7 bases at J, with 15 bases between the two ends. CDR3 bases: TGCGCCAGCAGCCAAATGTGGGGCGCAGTGAATGAGCAGTTCTTC. Amino acids: CASSQMWGAVNEQFF.

The genes are TRBV11-2 and TRBJ1-2; D is ambiguous. The germline V gene has CDR1 SGHAT and CDR2 FQNNGV. Trimming took off 4 bases at V and 2 bases at J, with 20 bases between the two ends. The CDR3 contains 17 residues. The CDR3 DNA sequence: TGTGCCAGCAGCTCCTGGAGAGGGCCCCTTATCAACTATGGCTACACCTTC. Translation: CASSSWRGPLINYGYTF.

The CDR3 region is CSASPTGGPGANVLTF. The CDR3 coding sequence is TGCAGTGCTAGTCCGACAGGCGGGCCTGGGGCCAACGTCCTGACTTTC. The J gene is TRBJ2-6, the V gene TRBV20-1, with a tentative D call TRBD1 (6 bases). The CDR3 extends over 16 amino acids. Deletions cut 3 bases from V and 2 bases from J, with 14 bases between. From germline, CDR1 is DFQATT and CDR2 SNEGSKA (reference sequence).